This is a list of T cell receptor beta chains from one sample in a study of blood T cell repertoires in COVID-19. Method: immunoSEQ multiplex PCR; TCRdb's copy keeps in-frame clones and lacks some. The sample lists about 250,000 clones; roughly nine tenths were seen once. Sequenced input: peripheral blood. The receptors stem from a man aged 18 to 30 with active or convalescent COVID-19. The CDR3 runs from the conserved cysteine through the conserved F or W. Each record gives: V gene, J gene, CDR3 protein.

>TRBV7-8|TRBJ1-3
CASSLVRQGNTIYF
>TRBV27|TRBJ1-2
CASSSGQYYGYTF
>TRBV19|TRBJ1-6
CASSMGAGDSPLHF
>TRBV7-2|TRBJ1-2
CASSSDRGRTYGYTF
>TRBV15|TRBJ2-7
CATSRAAGTAPSYEQYF
>TRBV5-1|TRBJ2-1
CASSLGKRGTYNEQFF
>TRBV6-2/TRBV6-3|TRBJ2-1
CASSYMVAGDLYHEQFF
>TRBV19|TRBJ1-3
CASSPDRAGNTIYF
>TRBV5-1|TRBJ2-3
CASSLGLAGGQIDTQYF
>TRBV11-2|TRBJ2-5
CASSYSWTTYQETQYF
>TRBV5-5|TRBJ2-7
CASSGLAGGPEQYF
>TRBV28|TRBJ2-7
CASSYNPEEERGSYEQYF
>TRBV7-9|TRBJ2-7
CASSSGQEYYEQYF
>TRBV27|TRBJ1-2
CASSGTDRGFGGYTF
>TRBV6-2/TRBV6-3|TRBJ1-3
CASSSTGRGNTIYF
>TRBV7-9|TRBJ2-3
CASSFLVAVDTQYF
>TRBV9|TRBJ2-1
CASSVSVGGTLREQFF
>TRBV7-3|TRBJ1-1
CASSPSRGQHSSAFF
>TRBV7-9|TRBJ1-1
CASSLVGGGTGNTEAFF
>TRBV29-1|TRBJ1-1
CSVQQGDTEAFF
>TRBV6-5|TRBJ2-5
CASRENQETQYF
>TRBV27|TRBJ1-2
CASSLGGADGYTF
>TRBV5-4|TRBJ2-2
CASRSKLAGTRDTGELFF
>TRBV28|TRBJ2-3
CASSQMTSGGPTDTQYF
>TRBV9|TRBJ2-2
CASSHRQKIGTGELFF
>TRBV2|TRBJ1-5
CASSTDRDQPQHF
>TRBV27|TRBJ2-7
CASSAGYEQYF
>TRBV5-5|TRBJ2-1
CASSLVWGLGPYNEQFF
>TRBV29-1|TRBJ1-2
CSAQIGDRARF
>TRBV9|TRBJ2-5
CASSVGGTEPSETQYF
>TRBV9|TRBJ1-4
CASSPRGGARGEKLFF
>TRBV6-4|TRBJ2-2
CASSDHGELFF
>TRBV7-9|TRBJ1-5
CASSPDSYNQPQHF
>TRBV7-3|TRBJ1-6
CASSLDRRDNSPLHF
>TRBV11-1|TRBJ2-5
CASSLGQIQETQYF
>TRBV5-1|TRBJ2-3
CASSLDSSGGGAQYF
>TRBV5-4|TRBJ2-3
CASSPGISPDTQYF